These 20 T cell receptor beta chains were sequenced from one sample in a study of T cells after yellow fever vaccination. TCRdb used MiXCR to reprocess the 5' RACE reads, holding one entry per CDR3 protein. The sample yields over 300,000 distinct CDR3 sequences, 4.1% seen once. The specimen comprised PBMCs, sampled 5 days after the yellow fever booster vaccination. The source is a man aged 18 to 29 who received the YFV17D yellow fever vaccine.

There are many counts of this clonotype. The gene calls are TRBV20-1 and TRBJ1-2, with D uncertain. Between the trimmed V and J ends, which lost 3 bases and 8 bases, there was a span of 16 bases. Per the germline V gene, CDR1 is DFQATT and CDR2 is SNEGSKA (reference sequence). CDR3 length: 13 amino acids. In nucleotides, the CDR3 is TGCAGTGCTAGTTGGGATTCGGGGAACGGCTACACCTTC. This encodes CSASWDSGNGYTF.

The V and J genes are TRBV6-5 and TRBJ2-3, with D perhaps TRBD2 (5 bases). Germline V gives CDR1 MNHEY, CDR2 SVGAGI. Trimming left V 0 bases short and J 6 bases short, with 19 bases between. The CDR3 has 17 amino acids. In DNA form, the CDR3 reads TGTGCCAGCAGTTACTCGATAGGCCTAGCCGTGGGGGATACGCAGTATTTT. Protein sequence: CASSYSIGLAVGDTQYF.

The gene calls are TRBV18 and TRBJ2-1; TRBD1 aligns across 7 bases. The trim removed 5 bases at V and 10 bases at J, leaving 8 bases unmatched. The CDR3 is 13 residues long. CDR1 KGHSH and CDR2 LQKENI come from the germline V gene. The CDR3: CASSSEQGPEQFF. The DNA of the CDR3 is TGTGCCAGCTCATCTGAACAGGGGCCGGAGCAGTTCTTC.

This clonotype was seen repeatedly, ten times or more. CDR3 bases: TGTGCCAGCAGCTTAATGGGCGGTGATGGAGAGACCCAGTACTTC. This translates into CASSLMGGDGETQYF. The gene calls are TRBV7-2 and TRBJ2-5; D ambiguous. CDR3 length equals 15 residues. The germline V gene encodes CDR1 SGHTA and CDR2 FQGNSA. V lost 2 bases to trimming and J lost 4 bases, with 14 bases between them.

This clonotype was seen only a few times. In nucleotides, the CDR3 is TGTGCCTGGAAGGGCGGGGGAAGGATCGGGGAGCTGTTTTTT. This translates into CAWKGGGRIGELFF. The V gene is TRBV30, the J gene TRBJ2-2, with 7 positions matching TRBD2. This CDR3 contains 14 residues. Germline assignment: CDR1 GTSNPN and CDR2 SVGIG (reference sequence). J gave up 7 bases and V 4 bases, and 9 bases lay outside the gene matches.

The V gene is TRBV7-9, the J gene TRBJ2-1; 10 bases align to TRBD2. The V and J ends lost 2 bases and 6 bases, in that order; junction bases with no gene match: 4. The CDR3 is made up of 15 amino acids. CDR1 is SEHNR, CDR2 FQNEAQ, per germline (reference sequence). CDR3 nucleotides: TGTGCCAGCAGCTTAAATAGCGGGGGGACCAATGAGCAGTTCTTC. The encoded protein is CASSLNSGGTNEQFF.

Ten or more counts support this clonotype. The CDR3 nucleotides are TGTGCCAGCACCTTTTTGTGGGGAAATAATTCACCCCTCCACTTT. This gives the protein CASTFLWGNNSPLHF. The rearrangement joins TRBV6-5 to TRBJ1-6; no definite D call. The CDR3 loop spans 15 amino acids. With 7 bases removed from V and 5 bases from J, the gap between germline ends came to 15 bases. Germline V gene lookup returns CDR1 MNHEY and CDR2 SVGAGI.

The V gene is TRBV18, the J gene TRBJ1-1; D ambiguous. This CDR3 contains 13 residues. V was shortened by 3 bases and J by 8 bases, with 13 bases between the two germline ends. CDR1 and CDR2 (germline): KGHSH, LQKENI. As DNA, the CDR3 is TGTGCCAGCTCACCCGACGGCATTATCGAAGCTTTCTTT. It specifies CASSPDGIIEAFF.

V usage is TRBV6-5 and J usage is TRBJ2-3; 7 nucleotides match TRBD1. CDR3 length equals 21 residues. V dropped 0 bases and J dropped 4; count of bases not matched to a gene: 22. CDR1 MNHEY and CDR2 SVGAGI come from the germline V gene. This chain's CDR3 is CASSYSNIGPQGVNLPDTQYF. The CDR3 DNA follows: TGTGCCAGCAGTTACTCGAATATCGGGCCTCAGGGGGTCAACCTACCAGATACGCAGTATTTT.

This clonotype was observed a few times. V and J are TRBV6-6 and TRBJ2-2; D ambiguous. V was shortened by 8 bases and J by 2 bases, with 18 bases between the two germline ends. The CDR3 consists of 16 residues. Germline CDR1 reads MNHNY; CDR2 reads SVGAGI (reference sequence). CDR3 DNA: TGTGCCAGCCAGTCGGCCGGGCAAGCAAACACCGGGGAGCTGTTTTTT. Translating gives CASQSAGQANTGELFF.

This clonotype was seen more than once but under ten times. The rearrangement links TRBV11-2 to TRBJ2-3, with TRBD2 matching 11 bases. The length of the CDR3 is 17 residues. V gave up 4 bases and J gave up 0 bases; unmatched junction bases: 6. The germline V gene has CDR1 SGHAT and CDR2 FQNNGV. The DNA of the CDR3 is TGTGCCAGCAGCTACCGACTAGCGGGGTCTAGCACAGATACGCAGTATTTT. Amino acid sequence: CASSYRLAGSSTDTQYF.

The table lists this clonotype with a few counts. V and J are TRBV5-6 and TRBJ1-2; a weak D match, TRBD1 (5 bases). The ends were cut back, 6 bases at V and 7 bases at J, with 13 bases in the middle. The germline CDR1 and CDR2 sequences are SGHDT and YYEEEE. The CDR3 sequence is 12 residues long. Here the CDR3 DNA reads TGTGCCAGCATCAAAAAGAGGGGTGGCTACACCTTC. Residues: CASIKKRGGYTF. Drawing the rest from reference TRBV5-6 and TRBJ1-2, the complete variable domain is DAGVTQSPTHLIKTRGQQVTLRCSPKSGHDTVSWYQQALGQGPQFIFQYYEEEERQRGNFPDRFSGHQFPNYSSELNVNALLLGDSALYLCASIKKRGGYTFGSGTRLTVV.

The rearrangement links TRBV18 to TRBJ1-2; no reliable D call. CDR3 length: 15 residues. Germline CDR1 KGHSH, CDR2 LQKENI. V was clipped by 0 bases and J by 4 bases, with 12 bases between them. The DNA for the CDR3 is TGTGCCAGCTCACCACCGAGTGCAGAACTCTATGGCTACACCTTC. Encoded protein: CASSPPSAELYGYTF.

This clonotype was detected only a few times. The chain uses TRBV20-1 and TRBJ2-3; either TRBD1 or TRBD2 may supply D (6 bases each). The germline gives CDR1 DFQATT, CDR2 SNEGSKA (reference sequence). V gave up 5 bases and J gave up 4 bases, with 16 bases separating them. This CDR3 contains 14 residues. CDR3 in DNA: TGCAGTGCTGCAAGGGGGGCCGTGGCAGATACGCAGTATTTT. Translation gives CSAARGAVADTQYF.

This clonotype was seen a handful of times. DNA of the CDR3: TGTGCCAGTAGTGTAAATAAAGGGACAGATGGCTACACCTTC. Translated: CASSVNKGTDGYTF. The chain combines TRBV19 with TRBJ1-2; 7 bases align to TRBD1. This CDR3 region has 14 residues. The germline V gene encodes CDR1 LNHDA and CDR2 SQIVND (reference sequence). Unmatched junction bases numbered 9, after V lost 5 bases and J lost 6 bases.

The V gene is TRBV12-3 or TRBV12-4, the J gene TRBJ1-2; tentatively, D is TRBD1 (5 bases). The V end was cut by 3 bases, the J end by 2 bases, with 7 bases between. CDR3 length: 13 amino acids. CDR3 coding DNA: TGTGCCAGCAGTTTGACAGAGAACTATGGCTACACCTTC. Translated, it gives CASSLTENYGYTF.

This clonotype showed up just a few times. V and J are TRBV29-1 and TRBJ2-5, with 7 bases that match TRBD2. There are 13 residues in the CDR3. V was clipped by 4 bases and J by 5 bases; unmatched bases: 7. The germline CDR1 and CDR2 sequences are SQVTM and ANQGSEA. CDR3 region: CSVGGGVTETQYF. The CDR3 DNA follows: TGCAGCGTTGGGGGGGGAGTTACGGAGACCCAGTACTTC.

This clonotype has just a few counts. The chain employs TRBV12-3 or TRBV12-4 and TRBJ1-5, with a possible D match to TRBD1 (6 bases). V lost 5 bases and J lost 3, with 14 bases in between. The CDR3 sequence is 15 residues long. DNA for the CDR3: TGTGCCAGCAGTCCAGGGGCCCAGTACAATCAGCCCCAGCATTTT. As protein: CASSPGAQYNQPQHF.

This clonotype was counted only a few times. The V gene is TRBV7-9, the J gene TRBJ2-1; TRBD2 might be the D (6 bases). The germline gives CDR1 SEHNR, CDR2 FQNEAQ (reference sequence). The CDR3 length is 16 residues. V lost 3 bases and J lost 8, with 20 bases in between. CDR3 bases: TGTGCCAGCAGCTTGGGTCCAGGGACTTCAGAAGATGAGCAGTTCTTC. Translating it yields CASSLGPGTSEDEQFF. Based on the CDR3 plus reference TRBV7-9 and TRBJ2-1, the full variable domain is DTGVSQNPRHKITKRGQNVTFRCDPISEHNRLYWYRQTLGQGPEFLTYFQNEAQLEKSRLLSDRFSAERPKGSFSTLEIQRTEQGDSAMYLCASSLGPGTSEDEQFFGPGTRLTVL.

The chain carries TRBV30 and TRBJ2-1; D is unresolved. This CDR3 comprises 13 residues. CDR1 is GTSNPN and CDR2 is SVGIG in the germline V gene (reference sequence). V was trimmed by 1 base and J by 6 bases, leaving 10 bases between them. The CDR3 bases are TGTGCCTGGAGTGCTGGACGGCTCAATGAGCAGTTCTTC. Residues: CAWSAGRLNEQFF.